The 9 T cell receptor beta chains below were found in one sample sequenced in a study of cytomegalovirus exposure and HLA in healthy donors. Clones were sequenced by immunoSEQ multiplex PCR, and TCRdb holds only the in-frame ones, with some missing. The sample contains roughly 250,000 clones, roughly 89% of which appear only once. Sequencing input: PBMCs. These TCRs come from a woman aged 18-35 years in good health and CMV-seronegative.

The rearrangement joins TRBV7-2 to TRBJ1-3; no reliable D call. The CDR3 is 15 amino acids. The germline V and J ends were trimmed by 5 bases and 0 bases, with 11 bases remaining between them. Germline V gives CDR1 SGHTA, CDR2 FQGNSA. DNA of the CDR3: TGTGCCAGCAGCGCCGCAGGCGTCTCTGGAAACACCATATATTTT. It encodes CASSAAGVSGNTIYF. The full variable domain, with the rest looked up from reference TRBV7-2 and TRBJ1-3, is GAGVSQSPSNKVTEKGKDVELRCDPISGHTALYWYRQSLGQGLEFLIYFQGNSAPDKSGLPSDRFSAERTGGSVSTLTIQRTQQEDSAVYLCASSAAGVSGNTIYFGEGSWLTVV.

This clone appeared a single time. V usage is TRBV6-1 and J usage is TRBJ2-1; 11 positions agree with TRBD2. There are 15 residues in the CDR3. Germline CDR1 is MNHNS and CDR2 is SASEGT. Trimming cost V 2 bases and J 3 bases; bases outside gene matches: 0. The chain's CDR3 is CASSETSGSYNEQFF. DNA for the CDR3: TGTGCCAGCAGTGAAACTAGCGGGAGCTACAATGAGCAGTTCTTC.

This clone was detected once. The chain recombines TRBV10-2 with TRBJ2-7; TRBD2 matches at 15 bases. Germline CDR1 reads WSHSY; CDR2 reads SAAADI. Losses at the gene ends were 7 bases for V and 1 base for J; bases not matched to a gene: 5. The CDR3 extends over 16 amino acids. CDR3 coding DNA: TGCGCCAGCACCTGGACTAGCGGGGGGGCTTCCTACGAGCAGTACTTC. It encodes CASTWTSGGASYEQYF.

The chain joins TRBV7-9 to TRBJ1-1; 7 bases map to TRBD1. Germline CDR1 is SEHNR and CDR2 is FQNEAQ (reference sequence). This CDR3 is built from 15 residues. V lost 4 bases, J lost 1 base, and 6 bases stayed unmatched. CDR3 residues: CASSSPDRPNTEAFF. The CDR3 nucleotides are TGTGCCAGCAGCTCACCGGACAGGCCGAACACTGAAGCTTTCTTT.

This clone was picked up a small number of times. The chain combines TRBV5-1 with TRBJ2-7, with 7 bases that match TRBD2. V lost 0 bases and J lost 0; bases outside the gene matches: 6. Germline CDR1 SGHRS, CDR2 YFSETQ. The length of the CDR3 is 16 residues. The CDR3 region is CASSLEGGGSSYEQYF. The CDR3 bases are TGCGCCAGCAGCTTGGAGGGCGGGGGAAGCTCCTACGAGCAGTACTTC.

This clone was observed a single time. The chain joins TRBV5-4 to TRBJ1-1; a weak D match, TRBD1 (6 bases). With 3 bases removed from V and 5 bases from J, the gap between germline ends came to 14 bases. Germline-derived CDR1 and CDR2 are SGHNT and YYREEE (reference sequence). There are 14 residues in the CDR3. The CDR3 DNA sequence: TGTGCCAGCAGCTACGACAGGAGAGAGACTGAAGCTTTCTTT. Its translation: CASSYDRRETEAFF. The variable domain in full, completed from reference TRBV5-4 and TRBJ1-1, reads ETGVTQSPTHLIKTRGQQVTLRCSSQSGHNTVSWYQQALGQGPQFIFQYYREEENGRGNFPPRFSGLQFPNYSSELNVNALELDDSALYLCASSYDRRETEAFFGQGTRLTVV.

The J gene is TRBJ2-2, the V gene TRBV11-2; 8 bases agree with TRBD1. This CDR3 region has 16 residues. Per germline, CDR1 SGHAT and CDR2 FQNNGV. Unmatched junction bases numbered 6, after V lost 3 bases and J lost 3 bases. The CDR3 here is CASSFRQGRHTGELFF. As DNA, the CDR3 is TGTGCCAGCAGCTTCCGACAGGGGAGACACACCGGGGAGCTGTTTTTT.

The gene calls are TRBV5-1 and TRBJ2-3, with D perhaps matching TRBD1 (6 bases). The germline V gene encodes CDR1 SGHRS and CDR2 YFSETQ. Trimming pared 3 bases from V and 4 bases from J, leaving 18 bases between. The CDR3 loop spans 16 amino acids. CDR3 protein: CASSSWDTSTADTQYF. The CDR3 DNA follows: TGCGCCAGCAGCTCCTGGGACACAAGTACCGCAGATACGCAGTATTTT. The whole variable domain, filled in from reference TRBV5-1 and TRBJ2-3, reads KAGVTQTPRYLIKTRGQQVTLSCSPISGHRSVSWYQQTPGQGLQFLFEYFSETQRNKGNFPGRFSGRQFSNSRSEMNVSTLELGDSALYLCASSSWDTSTADTQYFGPGTRLTVL.

This chain uses TRBV6-5 with TRBJ2-5, with unresolved D. Between the trimmed V and J ends, which lost 8 bases and 3 bases, there was a span of 13 bases. CDR3 length equals 13 residues. The germline gives CDR1 MNHEY, CDR2 SVGAGI. CDR3 sequence: CASWPALEETQYF. The CDR3 DNA is TGTGCCAGCTGGCCAGCGTTGGAAGAGACCCAGTACTTC.